The present T cell receptor (beta chain) was sequenced within a study of blood T cell repertoires in COVID-19. Looking at the study overall: Sites in the United States, Italy and Spain provided acute and convalescent COVID-19 samples.

Individuals aged roughly 18 to 95 years were recruited from approximately 24 US areas. Here immunoSEQ multiplex PCR was the method, and the copy in TCRdb shows in-frame clones only, minus some. The sample lists some 400,000 clones, approximately 90% seen once, with about 0.9% in the top ten. Trimming pared 5 bases from V and 0 bases from J, leaving 11 bases between. The CDR3 runs 14 residues. Germline V lookup: CDR1 SGHRS, CDR2 YFSETQ. The sequenced sample consisted of PBMCs or T cells enriched from blood (not recorded which). The rearrangement links TRBV5-1 to TRBJ1-1, with D perhaps TRBD1 (5 bases). The origin of this receptor is a woman in her 40s who had been exposed to COVID-19. This CDR3 is CASRDISVNTEAFF. DNA of the CDR3: TGCGCCAGCAGGGACATCTCCGTGAACACTGAAGCTTTCTTT.